These T cell receptor beta chains were read from a single sample in a study of blood T cells in healthy people across ages. TCRdb re-derived calls from the 5' RACE reads in MiXCR, one entry per CDR3 protein. The sample yields 1.5 million or so distinct CDR3 sequences, about 42% seen once. The sequenced sample was blood. Receptors originate from a woman younger than 30 in good health. The CDR3 runs from the conserved cysteine through the conserved F or W. A D gene is named only where the DNA matches it firmly. Only part of the rows carry a size: once, few, many, or a class if the clone is expanded.

TRBV9	TRBJ2-1	-	-	CASSIERSSYNEQFF	TGTGCCAGCAGCATTGAGCGGAGCTCCTACAATGAGCAGTTCTTC
TRBV4-2	TRBJ2-7	-	few	CASSQEASRTYEQYF	TGTGCCAGCAGCCAAGAAGCTAGCCGAACCTACGAGCAGTACTTC
TRBV4-3	TRBJ1-1	TRBD1	-	CASSPQAGGTEAFF	TGCGCCAGCAGCCCACAAGCAGGGGGCACTGAAGCTTTCTTT
TRBV20-1	TRBJ1-1	-	few	CNLNNGGSEAFF	TGCAACCTCAACAATGGGGGCTCTGAAGCTTTCTTT
TRBV28	TRBJ2-5	TRBD1	few	CASSFRRLRTGRLQETQYF	TGTGCCAGCAGTTTTCGCCGCCTTAGGACAGGGAGACTACAAGAGACCCAGTACTTC
TRBV6-6	TRBJ2-3	TRBD1	-	CASRPPGQGADTQYF	TGTGCCAGCAGGCCGCCGGGACAGGGGGCAGATACGCAGTATTTT
TRBV7-2	TRBJ1-5	-	few	CASRATHHSNQPQHF	TGTGCCAGCAGGGCTACACACCATAGCAATCAGCCCCAGCATTTT
TRBV12-3/TRBV12-4	TRBJ2-1	-	few	CASCQYNNEQFF	TGTGCCAGCTGCCAATACAACAATGAGCAGTTCTTC
TRBV7-2	TRBJ2-7	-	-	CASSLRAFGSYEQYF	TGTGCCAGCAGCTTAAGGGCTTTCGGTTCCTACGAGCAGTACTTC
TRBV29-1	TRBJ1-2	-	-	CSVDGVSRLGAYGYTF	TGCAGCGTTGACGGGGTTTCTAGACTTGGGGCCTATGGCTACACCTTC
TRBV6-5	TRBJ2-5	TRBD2	-	CASSTLGLGGPNEQYF	TGTGCCAGCAGTACCCTGGGACTAGGGGGTCCCAATGAGCAGTACTTC
TRBV5-1	TRBJ1-1	-	-	CASSFTHLGNTEAFF	TGCGCCAGCAGCTTTACACACCTGGGGAACACTGAAGCTTTCTTT
TRBV15	TRBJ2-1	-	-	CATSRDPPGVAYNEQFF	TGTGCCACCAGCAGAGATCCGCCGGGAGTAGCCTACAATGAGCAGTTCTTC
TRBV25-1	TRBJ2-7	-	once	CASSDQGTYEQYF	TGTGCCAGCAGTGACCAGGGGACCTACGAGCAGTACTTC
TRBV3-1	TRBJ1-1	-	-	CASSQGSTTEAFF	TGTGCCAGCAGCCAAGGTAGTACAACTGAAGCTTTCTTT
TRBV6-6	TRBJ2-3	-	-	CASRPGEIGTDTQYF	TGTGCCAGCAGACCAGGGGAGATCGGCACAGATACGCAGTATTTT
TRBV7-2	TRBJ2-1	-	-	CASSLENPYNEQFF	TGTGCCAGCAGCTTAGAAAACCCCTACAATGAGCAGTTCTTC
TRBV2	TRBJ1-4	TRBD1	few	CASRFGGGGEKLFF	TGTGCCAGCAGGTTCGGAGGGGGCGGTGAAAAACTGTTTTTT
TRBV29-1	TRBJ1-2	-	-	CSIGAGYTF	TGCAGCATTGGAGCTGGCTACACCTTC
TRBV20-1	TRBJ2-1	TRBD2	few	CSASSGISYNEQFF	TGCAGTGCTAGCAGCGGGATTTCCTACAATGAGCAGTTCTTC
TRBV12-3/TRBV12-4	TRBJ2-2	-	few	CASTHAGELFF	TGTGCCAGCACCCACGCCGGGGAGCTGTTTTTT
TRBV6-5	TRBJ2-3	-	few	CASSPPVSDTQYF	TGTGCCAGCAGTCCGCCTGTTTCAGATACGCAGTATTTT
TRBV6-6	TRBJ2-7	-	-	CASSDYGSSYEQYF	TGTGCCAGCAGTGACTATGGGAGCTCCTACGAGCAGTACTTC
TRBV28	TRBJ2-5	TRBD1	-	CASSFRDRGETQYF	TGTGCCAGCAGTTTCCGGGACAGGGGGGAGACCCAGTACTTC
TRBV20-1	TRBJ2-1	TRBD2	-	CSAPGTSGSNERFF	TGCAGTGCTCCCGGGACTAGCGGGAGTAATGAGCGGTTCTTC
TRBV27	TRBJ2-1	-	-	CASSFAPGFGYNEQFF	TGTGCCAGCAGTTTTGCTCCAGGGTTCGGGTACAATGAGCAGTTCTTC
TRBV6-6	TRBJ1-2	-	-	CASSYQASNYGYTF	TGTGCCAGCAGTTACCAGGCATCTAACTATGGCTACACCTTC
TRBV9	TRBJ2-3	-	many	CASSKTGTDTQYF	TGTGCCAGCAGCAAGACAGGCACAGATACGCAGTATTTT
TRBV4-1	TRBJ2-1	-	-	CASSQDRSGRAENEQFF	TGCGCCAGCAGCCAAGATAGGTCCGGCAGGGCCGAAAATGAGCAGTTCTTC
TRBV7-8	TRBJ2-3	-	-	CASSLMRMNTDTQYF	TGTGCCAGCAGCTTAATGAGAATGAACACAGATACGCAGTATTTT
TRBV29-1	TRBJ2-5	-	-	CTHRDGEETQYF	TGCACGCACAGGGACGGGGAAGAGACCCAGTACTTC
TRBV4-3	TRBJ2-6	TRBD1	-	CASSQDQDRAGANVLTF	TGCGCCAGCAGCCAAGATCAAGACAGGGCTGGGGCCAACGTCCTGACTTTC
TRBV7-8	TRBJ2-1	-	-	CASSYSTGVGRNEQFF	TGTGCCAGCAGCTACTCAACAGGAGTGGGACGGAATGAGCAGTTCTTC
TRBV20-1	TRBJ2-3	-	few	CSAAGTPDTDTQYF	TGCAGTGCTGCGGGGACTCCGGACACAGATACGCAGTATTTT
TRBV5-6	TRBJ1-1	-	few	CASSWGTLNTEAFF	TGTGCCAGCAGCTGGGGGACATTGAACACTGAAGCTTTCTTT
TRBV9	TRBJ2-3	-	-	CASSPRLMSTDTQYF	TGTGCCAGCAGCCCGCGATTAATGAGCACAGATACGCAGTATTTT
TRBV27	TRBJ2-2	-	-	CASSPSENTGELFF	TGTGCCAGCAGTCCCTCCGAAAACACCGGGGAGCTGTTTTTT
TRBV5-5	TRBJ2-7	TRBD2	-	CASSLAGLAFSYEQYF	TGTGCCAGCAGCTTGGCCGGACTAGCATTTTCCTACGAGCAGTACTTC